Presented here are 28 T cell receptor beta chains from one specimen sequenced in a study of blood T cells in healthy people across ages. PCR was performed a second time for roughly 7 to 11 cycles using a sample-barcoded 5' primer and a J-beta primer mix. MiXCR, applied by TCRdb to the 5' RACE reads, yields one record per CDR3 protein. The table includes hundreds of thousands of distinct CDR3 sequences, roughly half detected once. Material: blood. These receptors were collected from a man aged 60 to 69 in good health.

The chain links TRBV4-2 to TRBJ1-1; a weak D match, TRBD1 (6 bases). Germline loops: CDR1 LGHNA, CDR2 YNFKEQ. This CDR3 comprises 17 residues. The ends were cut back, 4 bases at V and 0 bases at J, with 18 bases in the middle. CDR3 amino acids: CASSPKQGRGMNTEAFF. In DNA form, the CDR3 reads TGTGCCAGCAGCCCCAAACAGGGACGCGGGATGAACACTGAAGCTTTCTTT.

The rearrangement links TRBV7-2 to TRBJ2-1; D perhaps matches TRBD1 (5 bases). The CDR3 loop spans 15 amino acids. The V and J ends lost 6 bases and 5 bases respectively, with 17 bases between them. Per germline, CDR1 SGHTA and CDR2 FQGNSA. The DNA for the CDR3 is TGTGCCAGCAGAAACTATCTAGTGGGGCACAATGAGCAGTTCTTC. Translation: CASRNYLVGHNEQFF.

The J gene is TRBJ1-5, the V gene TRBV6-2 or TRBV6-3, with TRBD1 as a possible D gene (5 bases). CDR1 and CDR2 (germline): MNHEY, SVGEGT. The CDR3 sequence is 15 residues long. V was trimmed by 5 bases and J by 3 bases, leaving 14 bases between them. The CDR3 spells CASSPTVRPNQPQHF. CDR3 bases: TGTGCCAGCAGTCCGACAGTCCGCCCCAATCAGCCCCAGCATTTT.

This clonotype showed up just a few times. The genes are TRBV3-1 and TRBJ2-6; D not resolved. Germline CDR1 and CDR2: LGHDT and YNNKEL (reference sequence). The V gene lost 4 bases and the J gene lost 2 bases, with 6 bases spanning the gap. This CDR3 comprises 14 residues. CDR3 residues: CASSLLTGANVLTF. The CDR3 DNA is TGTGCCAGCAGCCTCCTAACTGGGGCCAACGTCCTGACTTTC. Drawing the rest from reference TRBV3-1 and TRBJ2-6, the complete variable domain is DTAVSQTPKYLVTQMGNDKSIKCEQNLGHDTMYWYKQDSKKFLKIMFSYNNKELIINETVPNRFSPKSPDKAHLNLHINSLELGDSAVYFCASSLLTGANVLTFGAGSRLTVL.

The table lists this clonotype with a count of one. The CDR3 loop reads CASSLSGQSYNEQFF. The CDR3 region has the DNA TGCGCCAGCAGCCTCTCGGGACAGAGTTACAATGAGCAGTTCTTC. The chain has TRBV5-1 and TRBJ2-1; 7 bases are shared with TRBD1. CDR3 length: 15 amino acids. Germline V CDR1 and CDR2: SGHRS, YFSETQ. The ends lost 4 bases at V and 4 bases at J; junction bases unmatched: 8.

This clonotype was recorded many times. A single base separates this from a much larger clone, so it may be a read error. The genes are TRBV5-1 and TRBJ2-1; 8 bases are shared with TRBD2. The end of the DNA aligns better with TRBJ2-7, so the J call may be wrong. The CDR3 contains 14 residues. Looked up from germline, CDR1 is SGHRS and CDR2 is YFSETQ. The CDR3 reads CASSYGGDYNEQYF. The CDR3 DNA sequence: TGCGCCAGCAGCTACGGGGGGGACTACAATGAGCAGTACTTC.

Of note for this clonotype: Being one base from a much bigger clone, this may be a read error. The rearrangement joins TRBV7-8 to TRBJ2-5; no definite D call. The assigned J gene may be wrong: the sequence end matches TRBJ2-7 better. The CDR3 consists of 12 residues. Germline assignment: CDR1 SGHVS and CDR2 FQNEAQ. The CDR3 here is CAGSPVFREQYF. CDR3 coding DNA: TGTGCCGGCAGCCCGGTTTTCCGCGAGCAGTACTTC.

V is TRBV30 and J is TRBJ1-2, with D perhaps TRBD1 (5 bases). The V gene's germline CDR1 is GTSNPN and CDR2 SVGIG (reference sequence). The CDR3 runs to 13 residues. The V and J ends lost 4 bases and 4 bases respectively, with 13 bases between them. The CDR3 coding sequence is TGTGCCTGGACCCCCGGGGGAGGCTATGGCTACACCTTC. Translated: CAWTPGGGYGYTF.

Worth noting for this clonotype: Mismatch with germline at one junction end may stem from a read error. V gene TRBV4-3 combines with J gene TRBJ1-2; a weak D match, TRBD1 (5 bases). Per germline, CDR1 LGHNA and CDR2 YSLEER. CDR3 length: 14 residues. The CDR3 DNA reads TGCGCCAGCAGCCAAAGGGGCCAGGGCGGTGGCCACACCTTC. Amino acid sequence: CASSQRGQGGGHTF.

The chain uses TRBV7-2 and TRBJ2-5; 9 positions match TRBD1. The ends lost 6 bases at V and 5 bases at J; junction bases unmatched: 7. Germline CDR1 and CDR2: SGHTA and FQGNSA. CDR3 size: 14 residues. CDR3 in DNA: TGTGCCAGCAGGAAGGACAGGGGTCATGAGACCCAGTACTTC. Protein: CASRKDRGHETQYF. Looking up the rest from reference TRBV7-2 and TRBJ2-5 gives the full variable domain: GAGVSQSPSNKVTEKGKDVELRCDPISGHTALYWYRQSLGQGLEFLIYFQGNSAPDKSGLPSDRFSAERTGGSVSTLTIQRTQQEDSAVYLCASRKDRGHETQYFGPGTRLLVL.

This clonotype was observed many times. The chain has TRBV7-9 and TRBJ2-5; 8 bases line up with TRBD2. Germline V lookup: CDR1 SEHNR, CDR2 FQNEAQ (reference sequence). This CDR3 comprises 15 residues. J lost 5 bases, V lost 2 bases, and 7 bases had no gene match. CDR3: CASSLSGSRHETQYF. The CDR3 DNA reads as TGTGCCAGCAGCTTAAGCGGGAGCCGCCACGAGACCCAGTACTTC. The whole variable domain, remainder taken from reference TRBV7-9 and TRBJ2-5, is DTGVSQNPRHKITKRGQNVTFRCDPISEHNRLYWYRQTLGQGPEFLTYFQNEAQLEKSRLLSDRFSAERPKGSFSTLEIQRTEQGDSAMYLCASSLSGSRHETQYFGPGTRLLVL.

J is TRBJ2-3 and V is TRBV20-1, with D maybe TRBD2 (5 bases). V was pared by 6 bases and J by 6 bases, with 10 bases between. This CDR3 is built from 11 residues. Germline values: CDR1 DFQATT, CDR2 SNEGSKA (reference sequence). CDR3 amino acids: CSALLVDTQYF. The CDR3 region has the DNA TGCAGTGCCTTACTAGTCGATACGCAGTATTTT.

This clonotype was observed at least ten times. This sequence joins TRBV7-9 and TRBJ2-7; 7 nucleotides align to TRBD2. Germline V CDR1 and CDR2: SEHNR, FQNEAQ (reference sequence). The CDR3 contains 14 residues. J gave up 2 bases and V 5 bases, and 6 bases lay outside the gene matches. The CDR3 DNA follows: TGTGCCAGCAGCCCTGGGACTACTCCCTACGAGCAGTACTTC. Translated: CASSPGTTPYEQYF.

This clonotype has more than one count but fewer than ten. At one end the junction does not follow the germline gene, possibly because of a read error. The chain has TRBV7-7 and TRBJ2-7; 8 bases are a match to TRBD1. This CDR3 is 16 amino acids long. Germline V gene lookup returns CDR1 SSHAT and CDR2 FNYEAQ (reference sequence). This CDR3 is CASSSGQAALNGEQYF. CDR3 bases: TGTGCTAGCAGCTCGGGACAGGCGGCCCTCAATGGGGAGCAGTACTTC.

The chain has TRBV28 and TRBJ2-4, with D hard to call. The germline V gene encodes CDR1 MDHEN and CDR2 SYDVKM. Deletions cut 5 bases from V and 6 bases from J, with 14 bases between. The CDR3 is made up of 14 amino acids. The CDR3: CASSKASGSNIQYF. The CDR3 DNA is TGTGCCAGCAGTAAGGCCTCCGGGTCAAACATTCAGTACTTC.

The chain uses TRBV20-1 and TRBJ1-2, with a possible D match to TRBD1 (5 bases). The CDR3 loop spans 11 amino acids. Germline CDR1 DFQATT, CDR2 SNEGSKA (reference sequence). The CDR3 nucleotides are TGCAGGGTTGAAGGGGACTATGGCTACACCTTC. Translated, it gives CRVEGDYGYTF.

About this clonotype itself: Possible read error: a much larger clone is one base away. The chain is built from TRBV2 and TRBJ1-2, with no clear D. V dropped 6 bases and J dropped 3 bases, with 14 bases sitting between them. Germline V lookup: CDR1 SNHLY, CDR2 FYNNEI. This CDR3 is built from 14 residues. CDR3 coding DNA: TGTGCCAGCAGCCCACTCCTGGCTGACTATGGCTACACCTTC. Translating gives CASSPLLADYGYTF.

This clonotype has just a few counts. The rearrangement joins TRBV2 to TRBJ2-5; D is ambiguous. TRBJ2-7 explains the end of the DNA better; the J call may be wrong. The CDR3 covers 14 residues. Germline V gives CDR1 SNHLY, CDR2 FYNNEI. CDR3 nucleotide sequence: TGTGCCAGATCGCCGGACGTCGTCGGCTCCGAGCAGTACTTC. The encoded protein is CARSPDVVGSEQYF.

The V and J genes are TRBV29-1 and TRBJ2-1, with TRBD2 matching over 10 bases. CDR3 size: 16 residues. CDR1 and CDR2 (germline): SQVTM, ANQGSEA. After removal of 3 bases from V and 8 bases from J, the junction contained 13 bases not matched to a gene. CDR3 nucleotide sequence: TGCAGCGTTGAGGGAGGGGGGCTAGCGGGGGTCTATGAGCAGTTCTTC. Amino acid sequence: CSVEGGGLAGVYEQFF.

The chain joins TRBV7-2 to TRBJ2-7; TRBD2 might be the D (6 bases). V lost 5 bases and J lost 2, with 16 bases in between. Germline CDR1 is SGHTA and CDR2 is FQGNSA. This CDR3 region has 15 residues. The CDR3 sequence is CASSASGTETYEQYF. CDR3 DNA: TGTGCCAGCAGCGCATCCGGGACTGAAACCTACGAGCAGTACTTC.

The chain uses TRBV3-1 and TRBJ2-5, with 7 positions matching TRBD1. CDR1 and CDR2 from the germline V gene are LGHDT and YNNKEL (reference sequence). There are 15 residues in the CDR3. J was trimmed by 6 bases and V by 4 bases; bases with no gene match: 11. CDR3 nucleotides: TGTGCCAGCAGCCCCAACCTGACAGGGTTGAAGACCCAGTACTTC. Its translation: CASSPNLTGLKTQYF.

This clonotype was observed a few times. CDR3 loop: CASSSGPRWRSGANVLTF. In nucleotides, the CDR3 is TGTGCCAGCAGCTCCGGCCCGCGGTGGAGGTCTGGGGCCAACGTCCTGACTTTC. This rearrangement joins TRBV12-1 to TRBJ2-6; TRBD2 is taken as the D call from the table, unchecked against the DNA. TRBV12-1 represents a pseudogene. CDR3 size: 18 residues.

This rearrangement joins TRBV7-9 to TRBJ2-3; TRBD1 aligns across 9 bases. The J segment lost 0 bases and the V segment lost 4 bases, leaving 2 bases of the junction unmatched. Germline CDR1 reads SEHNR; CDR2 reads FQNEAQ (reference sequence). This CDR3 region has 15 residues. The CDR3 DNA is TGTGCCAGCAGCTCAGGACAGGGGAGCACAGATACGCAGTATTTT. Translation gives CASSSGQGSTDTQYF.

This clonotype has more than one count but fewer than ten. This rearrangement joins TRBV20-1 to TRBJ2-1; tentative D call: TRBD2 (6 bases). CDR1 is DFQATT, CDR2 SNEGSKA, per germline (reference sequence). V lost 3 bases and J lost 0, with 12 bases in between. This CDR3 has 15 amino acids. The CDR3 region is CSASGNGSSYNEQFF. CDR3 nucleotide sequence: TGCAGTGCTAGTGGAAACGGGAGCTCCTACAATGAGCAGTTCTTC.

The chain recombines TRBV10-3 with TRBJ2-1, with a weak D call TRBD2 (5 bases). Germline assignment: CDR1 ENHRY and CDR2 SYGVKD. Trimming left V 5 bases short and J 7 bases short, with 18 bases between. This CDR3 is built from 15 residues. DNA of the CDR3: TGTGCCATCAGTAGCCTCCCGGGGTCGCGGAATGAGCAGTTCTTC. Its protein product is CAISSLPGSRNEQFF.

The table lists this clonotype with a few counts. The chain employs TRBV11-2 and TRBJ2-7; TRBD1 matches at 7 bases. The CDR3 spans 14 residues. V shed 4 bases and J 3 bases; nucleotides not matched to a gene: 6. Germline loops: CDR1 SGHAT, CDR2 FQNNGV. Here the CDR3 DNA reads TGTGCCAGCAGCTGGTCGGGACAGAGCTACGAGCAGTACTTC. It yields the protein CASSWSGQSYEQYF.

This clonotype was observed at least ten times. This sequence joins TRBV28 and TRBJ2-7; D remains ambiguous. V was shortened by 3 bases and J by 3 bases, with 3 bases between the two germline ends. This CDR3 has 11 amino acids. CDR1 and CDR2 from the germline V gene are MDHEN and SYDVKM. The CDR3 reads CASSLRYEQYF. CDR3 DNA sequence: TGTGCCAGCAGTTTGCGCTACGAGCAGTACTTC.

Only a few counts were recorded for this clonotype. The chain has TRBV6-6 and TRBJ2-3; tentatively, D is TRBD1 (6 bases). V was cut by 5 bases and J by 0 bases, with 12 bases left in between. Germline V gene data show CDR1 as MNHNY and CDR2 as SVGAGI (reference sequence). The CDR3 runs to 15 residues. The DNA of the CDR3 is TGTGCCAGCAGTCTCGGGACACATAGCACAGATACGCAGTATTTT. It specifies CASSLGTHSTDTQYF.